The clone carrying this T cell receptor (beta chain) was recorded at least ten times. The sample belongs to a study of T cells in Graves' hyperthyroidism and ophthalmopathy. RNA transcripts were the template for amplifying TCR beta CDR3 regions. During a first-round RT-PCR of the TCR CDR3, the HTBI primer set was used. MiXCR, run by TCRdb on the multiplex PCR reads, gives a single entry per CDR3 protein. There are around 180,000 distinct CDR3 sequences in the sample; over 15% occur only once, and roughly 30% lies in the top ten. The V gene's germline CDR1 is MNHNS and CDR2 SASEGT. The junction had 5 bases not matched to a gene; V was cut back by 3 bases and J by 3 bases. The CDR3 loop spans 14 amino acids. Graves' hyperthyroidism was deemed stable given no ophthalmopathy progression within 18 months. Hyperthyroidism patients were newly diagnosed, had disease duration under 2 months, and were aged 18 to 65 years.

This clonotype was obtained from a woman in her forties or fifties with Graves' hyperthyroidism. The chain recombines TRBV6-1 with TRBJ2-7, with 7 bases identical to TRBD1. The source material was blood. The CDR3 DNA reads as TGTGCCAGCAGTGACCGGGACAGAGTCTACGAGCAGTACTTC. Its protein product is CASSDRDRVYEQYF.